Shown below are 32 T cell receptor beta chains from a single sample sequenced in a study of T cells in Graves' hyperthyroidism and ophthalmopathy. Amplified regions were TCR beta CDR3 sequences from RNA transcripts. First-round RT-PCR targeting the TCR CDR3 was performed with the HTBI primer set. TCRdb independently ran MiXCR on the multiplex PCR reads; one entry per CDR3 protein. The sample records roughly 200,000 distinct CDR3 sequences, about a sixth being singletons. What was sequenced was blood. The receptors were sampled from a woman aged 45-65 years with Graves' hyperthyroidism.

The genes are TRBV30 and TRBJ1-3; 7 bases map to TRBD1. The CDR3 has 14 residues. The trim removed 7 bases at V and 0 bases at J, leaving 6 bases unmatched. Per germline, CDR1 GTSNPN and CDR2 SVGIG (reference sequence). CDR3 nucleotide sequence: TGTGCCTCCTGGGACAGCCTCTCTGGAAACACCATATATTTT. It encodes CASWDSLSGNTIYF.

In the case of this clonotype: The junction and the germline gene differ at one end; a read error may be behind it. This CDR3 is CAISEKTATNVKLFF. The CDR3, as DNA: TGTGCCATCAGTGAGAAGACAGCAACTAATGTAAAACTGTTTTTT. This sequence joins TRBV10-3 and TRBJ1-4, with TRBD1 as a possible D gene (5 bases). This CDR3 has 15 residues. The V gene's germline CDR1 is ENHRY and CDR2 SYGVKD.

Only a few counts were recorded for this clonotype. The chain recombines TRBV14 with TRBJ2-2; D is tentatively TRBD1 or TRBD2 (5 bases each). The CDR3 is made up of 15 amino acids. With 5 bases removed from V and 2 bases from J, the gap between germline ends came to 12 bases. Germline-derived CDR1 and CDR2 are SGHDN and FVKESK. The CDR3 nucleotides are TGTGCCAGCAGCGACATGAGGGGAAACACCGGGGAGCTGTTTTTT. It is translated as CASSDMRGNTGELFF.

The table lists this clonotype with many counts. The chain has TRBV12-3 or TRBV12-4 and TRBJ2-1; 7 bases agree with TRBD1. CDR3 length: 14 amino acids. With 4 bases clipped from V and 6 bases from J, the junction kept 6 bases outside the gene matches. The CDR3 loop reads CASSSGTVRNEQFF. The CDR3 DNA reads TGTGCCAGCAGTTCGGGGACAGTACGCAATGAGCAGTTCTTC.

This clonotype showed up many times. This chain connects TRBV19 to TRBJ2-7, with no clear D. V was trimmed by 2 bases and J by 0 bases, leaving 5 bases between them. The germline V gene encodes CDR1 LNHDA and CDR2 SQIVND (reference sequence). The CDR3 length is 13 residues. The DNA of the CDR3 is TGTGCCAGTAGTATAAGGGACTCCTACGAGCAGTACTTC. Translated: CASSIRDSYEQYF.

The V gene is TRBV14, the J gene TRBJ2-5; 7 nucleotides line up with TRBD1. CDR3 length equals 15 residues. Germline CDR1 and CDR2: SGHDN and FVKESK. Unmatched junction bases numbered 7, after V lost 2 bases and J lost 4 bases. The CDR3 here is CASSQIGGQRETQYF. CDR3 coding DNA: TGTGCCAGCAGCCAAATTGGGGGACAGCGAGAGACCCAGTACTTC.

This clonotype was detected ten times or more. The CDR3 nucleotides read TGTGCCAGCAGTAAGACCTTGAGGACAGGCGGAACCTACGAGCAGTACTTC. Encoded protein: CASSKTLRTGGTYEQYF. The gene calls are TRBV6-2 or TRBV6-3 and TRBJ2-7; 7 bases map to TRBD1. In germline, CDR1 is MNHEY, CDR2 SVGEGT. After removal of 5 bases from V and 2 bases from J, the junction contained 15 bases not matched to a gene. This CDR3 is 17 amino acids long.

This clonotype was recorded at least ten times. V usage is TRBV7-2 and J usage is TRBJ1-2; 8 bases are shared with TRBD1. V was clipped by 8 bases and J by 8 bases; unmatched bases: 13. The germline V gene has CDR1 SGHTA and CDR2 FQGNSA. The CDR3 is 14 residues long. DNA of the CDR3: TGTGCCAGCCGCTCCCATCAGGGGGCGAAGGGCTACACCTTC. As protein: CASRSHQGAKGYTF.

The CDR3 reads CASSLWAGTGGNQPQHF. The CDR3 region has the DNA TGTGCCAGCAGTTTATGGGCAGGGACCGGCGGCAATCAGCCCCAGCATTTT. The chain links TRBV28 to TRBJ1-5; weak D call: TRBD1 (5 bases). This CDR3 is built from 17 residues. Looked up from germline, CDR1 is MDHEN and CDR2 is SYDVKM. V lost 0 bases, J lost 2 bases, and 14 bases lay in between.

This clonotype was counted ten times or more. The chain combines TRBV6-6 with TRBJ2-5, with D maybe TRBD2 (5 bases). This CDR3 is built from 16 residues. The germline CDR1 and CDR2 sequences are MNHNY and SVGAGI (reference sequence). Trimming pared 2 bases from V and 0 bases from J, leaving 13 bases between. CDR3 sequence reads: CASSYTRFGNQETQYF. The CDR3 bases are TGTGCCAGCAGTTACACTCGCTTCGGGAACCAAGAGACCCAGTACTTC.

This clonotype has ten or more counts. V usage is TRBV28 and J usage is TRBJ1-1; D gene uncertain. V shed 5 bases and J shed 6 bases, with 7 bases lying between them. CDR3 length: 11 residues. Germline V gene lookup returns CDR1 MDHEN and CDR2 SYDVKM. The CDR3 loop is CASSMGPEAFF. The DNA for the CDR3 is TGTGCCAGCAGTATGGGCCCTGAAGCTTTCTTT.

The J gene is TRBJ2-7, the V gene TRBV6-1, with TRBD1 identical over 9 bases. CDR1 and CDR2 from the germline V gene are MNHNS and SASEGT. The junction had 10 bases not matched to a gene; V was cut back by 7 bases and J by 3 bases. CDR3 size: 15 residues. The CDR3 loop is CASTLDRGGFYEQYF. Here the CDR3 DNA reads TGTGCCAGCACCCTAGACAGGGGGGGATTCTACGAGCAGTACTTC.

This clonotype was seen many times. This sequence joins TRBV27 and TRBJ2-3, with TRBD2 as a possible D gene (6 bases). The ends were cut back, 3 bases at V and 1 base at J, with 11 bases in the middle. The CDR3 is made up of 15 amino acids. Germline assignment: CDR1 MNHEY and CDR2 SMNVEV (reference sequence). In nucleotides, the CDR3 is TGTGCCAGCAGTTTTGCGGGAAGCGGCACAGATACGCAGTATTTT. Translated, it gives CASSFAGSGTDTQYF.

At least ten counts were recorded for this clonotype. The genes are TRBV7-9 and TRBJ2-7; the D gene is possibly TRBD1 (5 bases). Germline loops: CDR1 SEHNR, CDR2 FQNEAQ (reference sequence). V was clipped by 3 bases and J by 1 base, with 16 bases between them. The CDR3 sequence is 16 residues long. The chain's CDR3 is CASSFPGQGSSYEQYF. In DNA form, the CDR3 reads TGTGCCAGCAGCTTCCCCGGGCAGGGCTCGTCCTACGAGCAGTACTTC.

This clonotype showed up many times. The rearrangement joins TRBV20-1 to TRBJ2-7, with TRBD2 matching 7 bases. Germline trimming cut 0 bases from V and 5 bases from J; bases unmatched to any gene: 10. Germline loops: CDR1 DFQATT, CDR2 SNEGSKA (reference sequence). The CDR3 loop spans 15 amino acids. In DNA form, the CDR3 reads TGCAGTGCTAGAGAATGGTCGCGGGAGCTCGACGAGCAGTACTTC. It yields the protein CSAREWSRELDEQYF.

CDR3 nucleotides: TGCGCCAGCAGATCTAGGACCGACACCGGGGAGCTGTTTTTT. This encodes CASRSRTDTGELFF. The chain joins TRBV5-1 to TRBJ2-2; no clear D. The V and J ends lost 5 bases and 3 bases respectively, with 11 bases between them. CDR3 length: 14 amino acids. Germline V gene data show CDR1 as SGHRS and CDR2 as YFSETQ.

Comments on this clonotype: This may come from a read error, since a much larger clone is one base off. CDR3 in amino acids: CASGLRVRDFRGHEQFF. In nucleotides, the CDR3 is TGTGCCAGCGGCTTAAGAGTTCGGGACTTTAGGGGTCATGAGCAGTTCTTC. The rearrangement links TRBV11-2 to TRBJ2-1, with D perhaps TRBD2 (6 bases). The germline gives CDR1 SGHAT, CDR2 FQNNGV. The length of the CDR3 is 17 residues.

This clonotype has a single count. DNA for the CDR3: TGCGCCAGCAGCTCCACCGTATTGGCAGATACGCAGTATTTT. Translating gives CASSSTVLADTQYF. V and J are TRBV10-1 and TRBJ2-3, with D hard to call. V gave up 6 bases and J gave up 4 bases, with 14 bases separating them. CDR1 WNHNN and CDR2 SYGVQD come from the germline V gene (reference sequence). The length of the CDR3 is 14 residues.

The chain carries TRBV16 and TRBJ1-1, with 8 bases that match TRBD1. The CDR3 has 16 residues. Trimming cost V 4 bases and J 7 bases; bases outside gene matches: 14. Germline V gives CDR1 KGHSY, CDR2 FQNENV. CDR3: CASSPGQGSITGEAFF. CDR3 DNA: TGTGCCAGCAGCCCCGGACAGGGAAGTATAACGGGTGAAGCTTTCTTT.

This clonotype came up many times. The chain has TRBV3-1 and TRBJ1-2, with D perhaps matching TRBD1 (5 bases). Germline-derived CDR1 and CDR2 are LGHDT and YNNKEL (reference sequence). Between the trimmed V and J ends, which lost 0 bases and 4 bases, there was a span of 12 bases. The CDR3 length is 15 residues. The CDR3 coding sequence is TGTGCCAGCAGCCAAGATACAGGAGGTGGCTATGGCTACACCTTC. Translation: CASSQDTGGGYGYTF.

This clonotype has at least ten counts. V is TRBV27 and J is TRBJ1-1, with D perhaps TRBD1 (5 bases). With 1 base removed from V and 0 bases from J, the gap between germline ends came to 9 bases. Germline lookup yields CDR1 MNHEY and CDR2 SMNVEV (reference sequence). This CDR3 is 15 amino acids long. CDR3 residues: CASSLFGAVNTEAFF. In DNA, the CDR3 is TGTGCCAGCAGTTTATTCGGGGCGGTGAACACTGAAGCTTTCTTT.

This clonotype was found many times. J is TRBJ1-2 and V is TRBV11-3; no reliable D call. The V and J ends lost 1 base and 7 bases respectively, with 13 bases between them. The germline CDR1 and CDR2 sequences are SGHNT and YENEEA. There are 14 residues in the CDR3. CDR3 sequence: CASSLGRNRGGYTF. For the CDR3, the DNA is TGTGCCAGCAGCTTAGGGAGGAACAGAGGTGGCTACACCTTC.

This clonotype has more than one count but fewer than ten. This sequence joins TRBV19 and TRBJ2-7; 9 nucleotides agree with TRBD1. This CDR3 has 15 residues. The V segment lost 5 bases and the J segment 3 bases; nucleotides outside the gene matches: 8. Germline lookup yields CDR1 LNHDA and CDR2 SQIVND (reference sequence). The CDR3 bases are TGTGCCAGTAGTCCTAGGGGGGACAGGGACTACGAGCAGTACTTC. Protein product: CASSPRGDRDYEQYF.

This clonotype was found a few times. The chain has TRBV19 and TRBJ1-5; maybe TRBD1 (6 bases). CDR3 length equals 14 residues. Trimming removed 1 base at V and 6 bases at J, with 10 bases between. From germline, CDR1 is LNHDA and CDR2 SQIVND (reference sequence). The CDR3 coding sequence is TGTGCCAGTAGTATAGTAGGGGGGCCTCAGCCCCAGCATTTT. Protein: CASSIVGGPQPQHF.

This clonotype came up a few times. V is TRBV3-1 and J is TRBJ2-7; 7 nucleotides align to TRBD2. Germline V gene sequence: CDR1 LGHDT, CDR2 YNNKEL (reference sequence). This CDR3 is 15 amino acids long. V lost 1 base and J lost 0; bases outside the gene matches: 3. The CDR3, as DNA: TGTGCCAGCAGCCAAGTAGAGCGGGACTCCTACGAGCAGTACTTC. Translating gives CASSQVERDSYEQYF.

This clonotype was seen ten or more times. The V and J genes are TRBV12-3 or TRBV12-4 and TRBJ2-4; 10 nucleotides match TRBD1. V shed 5 bases, J shed 7 bases, and the junction held 8 bases outside the gene matches. CDR3 size: 15 residues. The CDR3 spells CASSTLRQGANIQYF. Written as DNA, the CDR3 is TGTGCCAGCAGTACCCTGAGACAGGGGGCTAACATTCAGTACTTC.

This clonotype was picked up many times. The chain has TRBV24-1 and TRBJ2-1; 8 bases map to TRBD2. V gave up 8 bases and J gave up 5 bases; unmatched junction bases: 7. The germline gives CDR1 KGHDR, CDR2 SFDVKD. CDR3 length: 14 amino acids. This chain's CDR3 is CATTSSGSNNEQFF. In nucleotides, the CDR3 is TGTGCCACCACCTCGAGCGGGAGTAACAATGAGCAGTTCTTC.

This clonotype was seen only a few times. This rearrangement joins TRBV12-5 to TRBJ1-5, with a possible D match to TRBD1 (6 bases). The ends were cut back, 6 bases at V and 3 bases at J, with 15 bases in the middle. Germline V lookup: CDR1 LGHNT, CDR2 FRNRAP. The CDR3 loop spans 15 amino acids. In nucleotides, the CDR3 is TGTGCTAGTGGCTCCCAAGGGGGGCCCAATCAGCCCCAGCATTTT. It specifies CASGSQGGPNQPQHF.

This clonotype was picked up many times. The genes are TRBV2 and TRBJ2-7; maybe TRBD1 (6 bases). V was pared by 3 bases and J by 5 bases, with 11 bases between. The CDR3 covers 13 residues. In germline, CDR1 is SNHLY, CDR2 FYNNEI. The CDR3 sequence: CASSDVRGNEQYF. The CDR3 DNA sequence: TGTGCCAGCAGTGACGTCAGGGGCAACGAGCAGTACTTC.

Many counts were recorded for this clonotype. The chain is built from TRBV12-3 or TRBV12-4 and TRBJ2-1; 12 bases match TRBD2. V lost 6 bases and J lost 9; bases outside the gene matches: 9. This CDR3 spans 15 amino acids. CDR3 sequence reads: CASRETSGSPSEQFF. The DNA for the CDR3 is TGTGCCAGCAGAGAGACTAGCGGGAGTCCTTCTGAGCAGTTCTTC.

This clonotype showed up many times. The chain joins TRBV29-1 to TRBJ1-2; 8 nucleotides align to TRBD1. In germline, CDR1 is SQVTM, CDR2 ANQGSEA. The CDR3 loop spans 13 amino acids. The V gene end was trimmed by 3 bases and the J gene end by 4 bases; junction bases not matched to a gene: 4. The CDR3 coding sequence is TGCAGCGTTGAGGGACAGGCTCTCTATGGCTACACCTTC. Protein sequence: CSVEGQALYGYTF.

This clonotype came up a few times. The V call is TRBV5-1, the J call TRBJ2-5; no clear D. CDR1 SGHRS and CDR2 YFSETQ come from the germline V gene. The CDR3 spans 11 residues. V was pared by 0 bases and J by 5 bases, with 2 bases between. In DNA form, the CDR3 reads TGCGCCAGCAGCTTGGACGAGACCCAGTACTTC. Encoded protein: CASSLDETQYF.